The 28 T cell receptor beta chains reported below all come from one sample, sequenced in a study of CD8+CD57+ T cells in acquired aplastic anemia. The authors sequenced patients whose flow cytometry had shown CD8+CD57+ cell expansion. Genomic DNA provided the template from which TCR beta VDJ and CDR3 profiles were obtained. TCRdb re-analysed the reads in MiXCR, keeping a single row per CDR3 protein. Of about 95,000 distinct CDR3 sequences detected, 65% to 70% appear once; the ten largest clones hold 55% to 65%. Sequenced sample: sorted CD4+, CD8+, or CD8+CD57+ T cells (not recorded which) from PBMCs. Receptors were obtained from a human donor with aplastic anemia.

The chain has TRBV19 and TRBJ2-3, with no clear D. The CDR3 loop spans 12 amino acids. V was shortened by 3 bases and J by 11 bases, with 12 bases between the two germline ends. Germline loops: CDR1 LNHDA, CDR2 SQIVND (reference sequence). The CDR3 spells CASSILGNKQYF. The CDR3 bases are TGTGCCAGTAGTATCTTAGGTAACAAGCAGTATTTT.

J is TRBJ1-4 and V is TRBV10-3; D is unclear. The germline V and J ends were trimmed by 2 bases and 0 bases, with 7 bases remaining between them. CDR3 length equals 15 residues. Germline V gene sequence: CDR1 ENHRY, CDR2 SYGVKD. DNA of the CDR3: TGTGCCATCAGTGAGGGAAAGGCAACTAATGAAAAACTGTTTTTT. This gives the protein CAISEGKATNEKLFF.

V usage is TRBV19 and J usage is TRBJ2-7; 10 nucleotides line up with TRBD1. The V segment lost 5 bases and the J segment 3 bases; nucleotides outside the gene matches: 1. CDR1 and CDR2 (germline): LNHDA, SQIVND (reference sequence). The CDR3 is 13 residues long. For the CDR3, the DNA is TGTGCCAGTAGTCGGACAGGGGGCTACGAGCAGTACTTC. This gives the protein CASSRTGGYEQYF.

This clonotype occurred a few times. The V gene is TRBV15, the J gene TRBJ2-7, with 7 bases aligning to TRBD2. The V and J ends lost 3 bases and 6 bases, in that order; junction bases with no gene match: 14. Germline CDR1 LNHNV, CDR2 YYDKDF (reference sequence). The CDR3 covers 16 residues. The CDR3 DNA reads TGTGCCACCAGCAGTGGGCGGGGGAGGGCCCTCCGCGAGCAGTACTTC. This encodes CATSSGRGRALREQYF.

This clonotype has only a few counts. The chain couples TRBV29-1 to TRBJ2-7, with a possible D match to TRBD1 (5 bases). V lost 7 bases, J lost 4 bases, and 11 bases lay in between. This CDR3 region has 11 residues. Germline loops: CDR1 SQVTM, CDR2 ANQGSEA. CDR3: CSAAQGYEQYF. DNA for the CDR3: TGCAGCGCCGCCCAGGGTTACGAGCAGTACTTC.

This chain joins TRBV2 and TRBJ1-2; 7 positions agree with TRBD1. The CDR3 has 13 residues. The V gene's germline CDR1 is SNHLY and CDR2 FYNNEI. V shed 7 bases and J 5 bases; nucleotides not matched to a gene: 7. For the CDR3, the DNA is TGTGCCAGCAACCCGACAGGGCCTTATGGCTACACCTTC. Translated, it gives CASNPTGPYGYTF. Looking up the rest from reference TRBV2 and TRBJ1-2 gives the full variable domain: EPEVTQTPSHQVTQMGQEVILRCVPISNHLYFYWYRQILGQKVEFLVSFYNNEISEKSEIFDDQFSVERPDGSNFTLKIRSTKLEDSAMYFCASNPTGPYGYTFGSGTRLTVV.

In DNA, the CDR3 is TGTGCCACCAGTCGAATTTGTGTCCGTTACTTC. Amino acid sequence: CATSRICVRYF. The rearrangement links TRBV24-1 to TRBJ2-5, with D hard to call. CDR1 and CDR2 from the germline V gene are KGHDR and SFDVKD. Trimming removed 6 bases at V and 14 bases at J, with 15 bases between. This CDR3 has 11 residues.

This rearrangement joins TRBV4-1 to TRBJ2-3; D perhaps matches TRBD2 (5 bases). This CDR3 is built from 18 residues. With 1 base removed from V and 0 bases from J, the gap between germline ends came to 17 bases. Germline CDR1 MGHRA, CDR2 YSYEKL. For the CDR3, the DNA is TGCGCCAGCAGCCAAGGTCCTTGGAGGCGGTCTAGCACAGATACGCAGTATTTT. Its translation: CASSQGPWRRSSTDTQYF.

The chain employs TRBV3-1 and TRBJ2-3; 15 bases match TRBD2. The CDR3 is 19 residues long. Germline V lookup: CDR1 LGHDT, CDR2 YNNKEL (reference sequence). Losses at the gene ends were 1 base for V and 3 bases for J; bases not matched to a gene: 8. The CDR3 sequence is CASSQGTGLAGGRTDTQYF. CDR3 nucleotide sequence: TGTGCCAGCAGCCAAGGAACGGGACTAGCGGGAGGAAGGACAGATACGCAGTATTTT.

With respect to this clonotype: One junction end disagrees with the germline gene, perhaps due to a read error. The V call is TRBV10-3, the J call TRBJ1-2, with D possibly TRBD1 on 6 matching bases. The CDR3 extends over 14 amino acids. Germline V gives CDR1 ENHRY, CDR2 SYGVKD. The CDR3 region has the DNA TGTGCCAGCAGTTACGGGCAGGGGAACTATGGCTACACCTTC. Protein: CASSYGQGNYGYTF.

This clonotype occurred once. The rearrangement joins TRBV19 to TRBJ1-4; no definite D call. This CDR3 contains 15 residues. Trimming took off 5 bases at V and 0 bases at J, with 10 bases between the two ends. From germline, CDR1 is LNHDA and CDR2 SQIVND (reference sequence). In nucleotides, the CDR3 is TGTGCCAGTAGTTGGGGTAGGGCAACTAATGAAAAACTGTTTTTT. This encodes CASSWGRATNEKLFF.

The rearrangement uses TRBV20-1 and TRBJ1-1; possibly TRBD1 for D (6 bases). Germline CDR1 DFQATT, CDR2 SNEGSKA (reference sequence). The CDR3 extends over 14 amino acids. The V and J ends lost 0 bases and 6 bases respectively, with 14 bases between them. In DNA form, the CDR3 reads TGCAGTGCTAGAGATGGGAGGGGGGGTCCTGAAGCTTTCTTT. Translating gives CSARDGRGGPEAFF.

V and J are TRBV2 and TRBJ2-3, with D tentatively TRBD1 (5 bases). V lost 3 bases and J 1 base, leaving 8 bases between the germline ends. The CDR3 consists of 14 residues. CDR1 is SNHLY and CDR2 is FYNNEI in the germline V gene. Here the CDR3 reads CASSDGRGTDTQYF. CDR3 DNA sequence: TGTGCCAGCAGTGATGGCAGGGGCACAGATACGCAGTATTTT.

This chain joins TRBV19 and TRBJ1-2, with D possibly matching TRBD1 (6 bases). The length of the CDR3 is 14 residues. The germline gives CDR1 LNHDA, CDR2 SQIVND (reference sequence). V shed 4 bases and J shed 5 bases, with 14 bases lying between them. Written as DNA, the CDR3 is TGTGCCAGTAGTACCCCGGGGCAGGGGTATGGCTACACCTTC. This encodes CASSTPGQGYGYTF.

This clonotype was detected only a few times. CDR3: CAISPGQAESPLHF. CDR3 in DNA: TGTGCCATCAGTCCGGGACAGGCGGAATCACCCCTCCACTTT. The chain couples TRBV10-3 to TRBJ1-6, with 8 bases matching TRBD1. The length of the CDR3 is 14 residues. Germline CDR1 is ENHRY and CDR2 is SYGVKD. V shed 5 bases and J 10 bases; nucleotides not matched to a gene: 7.

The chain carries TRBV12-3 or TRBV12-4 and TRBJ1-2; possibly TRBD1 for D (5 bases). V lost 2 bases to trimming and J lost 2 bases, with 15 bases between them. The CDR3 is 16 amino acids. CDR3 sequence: CASSLSSGGANYGYTF. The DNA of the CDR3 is TGTGCCAGCAGTTTAAGTAGTGGGGGAGCAAACTATGGCTACACCTTC.

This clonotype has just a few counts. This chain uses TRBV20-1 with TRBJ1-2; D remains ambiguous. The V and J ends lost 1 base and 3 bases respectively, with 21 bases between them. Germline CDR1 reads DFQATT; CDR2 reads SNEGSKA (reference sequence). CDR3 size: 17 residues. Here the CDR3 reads CSARVTPIVTTYYGYTF. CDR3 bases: TGCAGTGCTAGAGTTACGCCGATAGTTACCACTTACTATGGCTACACCTTC.

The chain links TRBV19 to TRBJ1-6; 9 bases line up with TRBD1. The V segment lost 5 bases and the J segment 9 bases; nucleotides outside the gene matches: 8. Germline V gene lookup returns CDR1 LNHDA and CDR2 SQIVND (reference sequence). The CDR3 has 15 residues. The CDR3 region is CASSPWTGARSPLHF. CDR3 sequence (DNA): TGTGCCAGTAGTCCCTGGACAGGGGCGCGTTCACCCCTCCACTTT.

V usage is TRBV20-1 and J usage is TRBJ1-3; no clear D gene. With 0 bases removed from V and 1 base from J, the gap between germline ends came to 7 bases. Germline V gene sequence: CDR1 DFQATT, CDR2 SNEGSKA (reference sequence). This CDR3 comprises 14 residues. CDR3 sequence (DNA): TGCAGTGCTAGAGATCAAGCGTCTGGAAACACCATATATTTT. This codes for CSARDQASGNTIYF.

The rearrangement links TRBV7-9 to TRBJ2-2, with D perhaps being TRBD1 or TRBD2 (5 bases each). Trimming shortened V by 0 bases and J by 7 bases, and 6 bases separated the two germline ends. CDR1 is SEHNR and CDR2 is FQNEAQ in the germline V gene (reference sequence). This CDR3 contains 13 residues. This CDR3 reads CASSLAGDGELFF. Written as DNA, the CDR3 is TGTGCCAGCAGCTTAGCGGGGGACGGGGAGCTGTTTTTT.

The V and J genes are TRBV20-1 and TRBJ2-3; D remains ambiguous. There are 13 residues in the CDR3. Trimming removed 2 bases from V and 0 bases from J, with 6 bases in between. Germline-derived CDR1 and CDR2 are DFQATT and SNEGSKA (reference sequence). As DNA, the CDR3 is TGCAGTGCTAGACAGCCTAGCACAGATACGCAGTATTTT. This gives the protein CSARQPSTDTQYF.

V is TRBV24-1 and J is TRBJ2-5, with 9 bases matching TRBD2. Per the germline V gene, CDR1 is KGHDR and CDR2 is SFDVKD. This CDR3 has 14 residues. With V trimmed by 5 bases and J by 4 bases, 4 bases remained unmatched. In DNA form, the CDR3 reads TGTGCCACCAGTGCTAGCGGGATGTCAGAGACCCAGTACTTC. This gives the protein CATSASGMSETQYF.

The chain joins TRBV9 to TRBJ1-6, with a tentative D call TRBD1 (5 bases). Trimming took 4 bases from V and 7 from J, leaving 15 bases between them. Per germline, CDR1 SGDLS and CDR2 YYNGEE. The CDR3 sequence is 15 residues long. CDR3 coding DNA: TGTGCCAGCAGCCATAAAAGGGGTTTGAATTCACCCCTCCACTTT. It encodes CASSHKRGLNSPLHF.

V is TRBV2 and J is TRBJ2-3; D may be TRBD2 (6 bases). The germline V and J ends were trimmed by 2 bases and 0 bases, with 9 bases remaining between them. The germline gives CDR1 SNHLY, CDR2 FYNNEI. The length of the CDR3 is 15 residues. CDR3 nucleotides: TGTGCCAGCAGTGAACGGGGGAAGAGCACAGATACGCAGTATTTT. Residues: CASSERGKSTDTQYF.

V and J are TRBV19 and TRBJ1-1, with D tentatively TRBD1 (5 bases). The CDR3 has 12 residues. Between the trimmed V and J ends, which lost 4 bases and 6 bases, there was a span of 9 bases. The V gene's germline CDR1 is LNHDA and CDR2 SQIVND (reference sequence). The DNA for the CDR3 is TGTGCCAGTAGTAACAGGAGAGCTGAAGCTTTCTTT. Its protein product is CASSNRRAEAFF.

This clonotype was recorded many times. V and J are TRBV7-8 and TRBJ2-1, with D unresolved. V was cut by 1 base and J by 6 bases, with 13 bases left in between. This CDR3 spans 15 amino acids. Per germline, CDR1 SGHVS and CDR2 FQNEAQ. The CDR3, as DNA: TGTGCCAGCAGCTTAGGCCAGCTCTCAGGCAATGAGCAGTTCTTC. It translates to CASSLGQLSGNEQFF. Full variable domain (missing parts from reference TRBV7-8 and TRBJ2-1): GAGVSQSPRYKVAKRGQDVALRCDPISGHVSLFWYQQALGQGPEFLTYFQNEAQLDKSGLPSDRFFAERPEGSVSTLKIQRTQQEDSAVYLCASSLGQLSGNEQFFGPGTRLTVL.

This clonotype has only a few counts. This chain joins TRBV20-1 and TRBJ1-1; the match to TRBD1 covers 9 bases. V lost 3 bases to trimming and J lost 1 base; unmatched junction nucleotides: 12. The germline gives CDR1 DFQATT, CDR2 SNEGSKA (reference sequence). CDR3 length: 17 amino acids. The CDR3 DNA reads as TGCAGTGCTAGCGGCGCCGGACAGGGGACCGAGAACACTGAAGCTTTCTTT. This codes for CSASGAGQGTENTEAFF.

CDR3 sequence (DNA): TGCAGTGCTATCCCAGGGCTAAGGAATGGCTACACCTTC. Its protein is CSAIPGLRNGYTF. This chain joins TRBV20-1 and TRBJ1-2; D might be TRBD1 (5 bases). The ends were cut back, 4 bases at V and 6 bases at J, with 15 bases in the middle. Germline-derived CDR1 and CDR2 are DFQATT and SNEGSKA (reference sequence). The CDR3 has 13 residues.